This T cell receptor beta chain originates from a study of T cell clonotyping in hematopoietic cell transplantation. Findings and limits, study-wide: Few recipient clonotypes overlapped donors; over 95% were de novo at given depth.

Time point reported: recipient sample about 28 days before transplant, after cytoreduction. A remark on this clone: Its target is not known.

Only in-frame clones appear in the TCRdb table, and some are missing; sequencing was by immunoSEQ multiplex PCR. The table lists around 27,000 clones, 60% to 80% of them singletons. The germline V and J ends were trimmed by 5 bases and 3 bases, with 20 bases remaining between them. Germline CDR1 and CDR2: MNHEY and SMNVEV (reference sequence). This CDR3 comprises 16 residues. The chain couples TRBV27 to TRBJ2-7, with D perhaps matching TRBD1 (5 bases). The specimen comprised peripheral blood mononuclear cells, sampled before stem cell transplant. This receptor was obtained from a man aged 50 to 60 with myelodysplastic syndrome. Some clones in this sample may be carry-over from other donors' samples. The CDR3 region has the DNA TGTGCCAGCAGTATGACCAGACGGCCCAGGGACTACGAGCAGTACTTC. Residues: CASSMTRRPRDYEQYF.